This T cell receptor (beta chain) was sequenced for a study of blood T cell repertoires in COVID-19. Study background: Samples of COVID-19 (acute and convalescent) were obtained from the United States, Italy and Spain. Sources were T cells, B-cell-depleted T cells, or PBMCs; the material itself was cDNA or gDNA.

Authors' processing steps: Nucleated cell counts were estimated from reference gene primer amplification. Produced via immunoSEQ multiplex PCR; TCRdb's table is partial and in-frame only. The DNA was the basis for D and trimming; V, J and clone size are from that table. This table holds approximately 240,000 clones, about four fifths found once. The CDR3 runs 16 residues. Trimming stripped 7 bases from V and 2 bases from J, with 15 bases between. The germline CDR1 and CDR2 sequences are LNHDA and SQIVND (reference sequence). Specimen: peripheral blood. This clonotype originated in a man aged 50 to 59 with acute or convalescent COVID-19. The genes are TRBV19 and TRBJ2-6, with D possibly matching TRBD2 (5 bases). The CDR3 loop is CASTATPEAGANVLTF. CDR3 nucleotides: TGTGCCAGTACCGCTACTCCGGAGGCTGGGGCCAACGTCCTGACTTTC.